This passage covers 28 T cell receptor beta chains from one sample sequenced in a study of PD-1 blockade in mismatch repair-deficient tumors. The assay was immunoSEQ multiplex PCR, and TCRdb's table has in-frame clones only and misses some. The sample holds some 70,000 clones, roughly 80% seen once. This sample comprised peripheral blood, obtained 2 weeks after starting pembrolizumab. The receptors originated from an adult with mismatch repair-deficient cancer.

This rearrangement joins TRBV19 to TRBJ2-2; D is uncertain. CDR1 is LNHDA and CDR2 is SQIVND in the germline V gene (reference sequence). The CDR3 runs 15 residues. V dropped 5 bases and J dropped 1 base, with 11 bases sitting between them. The CDR3, as DNA: TGTGCCAGTAGTCCCCCCAGACAGAACACCGGGGAGCTGTTTTTT. This gives the protein CASSPPRQNTGELFF.

The chain couples TRBV7-2 to TRBJ2-1; 8 positions match TRBD2. Per germline, CDR1 SGHTA and CDR2 FQGNSA. The CDR3 is made up of 15 amino acids. The V and J ends lost 6 bases and 4 bases, in that order; junction bases with no gene match: 8. The CDR3 sequence: CASSPTSGRYNEQFF. DNA for the CDR3: TGTGCCAGCAGTCCGACGAGCGGGAGATACAATGAGCAGTTCTTC.

The V and J genes are TRBV30 and TRBJ2-2, with 9 bases that match TRBD2. The CDR3 covers 14 residues. Germline trimming cut 3 bases from V and 7 bases from J; bases unmatched to any gene: 6. Germline V CDR1 and CDR2: GTSNPN, SVGIG (reference sequence). CDR3 sequence: CAWRVAGVNGELFF. The CDR3 bases are TGTGCCTGGAGGGTAGCGGGAGTTAACGGGGAGCTGTTTTTT.

This sequence joins TRBV28 and TRBJ1-1, with D unclear. Between the trimmed V and J ends, which lost 3 bases and 3 bases, there was a span of 11 bases. Germline CDR1 is MDHEN and CDR2 is SYDVKM. The CDR3 is made up of 14 amino acids. This CDR3 reads CASSFGDRHTEAFF. In DNA form, the CDR3 reads TGTGCCAGCAGTTTTGGGGATCGGCACACTGAAGCTTTCTTT.

V is TRBV5-4 and J is TRBJ2-5; 7 bases are shared with TRBD2. CDR3 size: 16 residues. The V gene's germline CDR1 is SGHNT and CDR2 YYREEE (reference sequence). V shed 4 bases, J shed 5 bases, and the junction held 14 bases outside the gene matches. CDR3 in amino acids: CASSRGLAGAGETQYF. CDR3 sequence (DNA): TGTGCCAGCAGCCGGGGACTGGCGGGAGCAGGGGAGACCCAGTACTTC.

This clone has just one count. The V call is TRBV6-5, the J call TRBJ2-7, with TRBD2 matching 7 bases. The germline V gene encodes CDR1 MNHEY and CDR2 SVGAGI. V lost 2 bases and J lost 4; bases outside the gene matches: 5. CDR3 length equals 14 residues. CDR3 region: CASSYAGEGYEQYF. CDR3 sequence (DNA): TGTGCCAGCAGTTACGCGGGAGAAGGGTACGAGCAGTACTTC.

The table lists this clone with a count of one. Other DNA sequences in this specimen translate into the identical CDR3. The J gene is TRBJ1-3, the V gene TRBV6-5; no definite D call. This CDR3 comprises 15 residues. The V end lost 5 bases, the J end lost 0 bases, and 11 bases lay between the germline ends. Germline-derived CDR1 and CDR2 are MNHEY and SVGAGI. The DNA of the CDR3 is TGTGCCAGCAGTACTACAGCATCCTCTGGAAACACCATATATTTT. Its protein product is CASSTTASSGNTIYF.

This clone was counted a single time. The chain uses TRBV19 and TRBJ1-2; 8 bases are shared with TRBD1. V was pared by 6 bases and J by 6 bases, with 12 bases of the junction left unmatched. Germline values: CDR1 LNHDA, CDR2 SQIVND (reference sequence). The CDR3 sequence is 15 residues long. CDR3: CASSPIQGAVDGYTF. The CDR3 nucleotides are TGTGCCAGTAGCCCAATTCAGGGGGCAGTCGATGGCTACACCTTC.

The chain couples TRBV19 to TRBJ1-4, with D perhaps TRBD1 (6 bases). The CDR3 totals 14 residues. Trimming left V 3 bases short and J 8 bases short, with 13 bases between. Germline loops: CDR1 LNHDA, CDR2 SQIVND (reference sequence). The CDR3: CASSISGTPEKLFF. The CDR3, as DNA: TGTGCCAGTAGTATTTCCGGGACACCAGAAAAACTGTTTTTT.

V and J are TRBV9 and TRBJ2-5; no clear D. The CDR3 has 13 residues. Germline CDR1 reads SGDLS; CDR2 reads YYNGEE. Trimming shortened V by 2 bases and J by 9 bases, and 14 bases separated the two germline ends. The CDR3 nucleotides are TGTGCCAGCAGCGTCCGAGACCGGGCGGCCCAGTACTTC. Its translation: CASSVRDRAAQYF.

The V call is TRBV18, the J call TRBJ1-5; tentative D call: TRBD1 (6 bases). Germline V gene lookup returns CDR1 KGHSH and CDR2 LQKENI. CDR3 size: 15 residues. Between the trimmed V and J ends, which lost 3 bases and 5 bases, there was a span of 14 bases. The CDR3 region is CASSPPPGGHQPQHF. DNA of the CDR3: TGTGCCAGCTCACCCCCCCCCGGGGGCCATCAGCCCCAGCATTTT.

In this sample, this clone turned up many times. This sequence joins TRBV25-1 and TRBJ1-2; D ambiguous. In germline, CDR1 is MGHDK, CDR2 SYGVNS. This CDR3 comprises 13 residues. The V end was cut by 8 bases, the J end by 2 bases, with 12 bases between. The CDR3 is CASAGRSNYGYTF. The CDR3 nucleotides are TGTGCCAGCGCCGGTAGGTCCAACTATGGCTACACCTTC.

This clone was counted a few times. The junction and the germline gene differ at one end; a read error may be behind it. This chain connects TRBV11-3 to TRBJ2-7; D gene unclear. CDR1 and CDR2 from the germline V gene are SGHNT and YENEEA. The CDR3 totals 14 residues. The CDR3 region is CASTLSRWGGEQYF. The CDR3 DNA reads TGTGCCAGCACCTTATCCAGGTGGGGTGGGGAGCAGTACTTC. Using reference TRBV11-3 and TRBJ2-7 for the parts outside the CDR3, the full variable domain is EAGVVQSPRYKIIEKKQPVAFWCNPISGHNTLYWYLQNLGQGPELLIRYENEEAVDDSQLPKDRFSAERLKGVDSTLKIQPAELGDSAVYLCASTLSRWGGEQYFGPGTRLTVT.

This sequence joins TRBV28 and TRBJ2-7, with D possibly called TRBD1 or TRBD2 (6 bases each). Germline V CDR1 and CDR2: MDHEN, SYDVKM. V shed 7 bases and J shed 4 bases, with 20 bases lying between them. The CDR3 totals 15 residues. CDR3: CASTDGQPGGYEQYF. CDR3 sequence (DNA): TGTGCCAGCACCGATGGACAGCCCGGGGGATACGAGCAGTACTTC.

This chain joins TRBV27 and TRBJ2-7; D ambiguous. Trimming removed 6 bases at V and 0 bases at J, with 12 bases between. The CDR3 runs 14 residues. The germline gives CDR1 MNHEY, CDR2 SMNVEV (reference sequence). In DNA form, the CDR3 reads TGTGCCAGCAGCACCGCACGGAGCTCCTACGAGCAGTACTTC. Encoded protein: CASSTARSSYEQYF.

This clone was counted a few times. This chain connects TRBV19 to TRBJ2-2, with D hard to call. The CDR3 totals 14 residues. Trimming removed 3 bases at V and 2 bases at J, with 7 bases between. Germline V CDR1 and CDR2: LNHDA, SQIVND (reference sequence). In nucleotides, the CDR3 is TGTGCCAGTAGTATTACCCCTAACACCGGGGAGCTGTTTTTT. Amino acid sequence: CASSITPNTGELFF.

The V and J genes are TRBV12-5 and TRBJ2-7; 9 bases align to TRBD2. The length of the CDR3 is 16 residues. V lost 0 bases to trimming and J lost 2 bases; unmatched junction nucleotides: 5. Germline loops: CDR1 LGHNT, CDR2 FRNRAP. CDR3 sequence reads: CASGLVLLAGAYEQYF. Here the CDR3 DNA reads TGTGCTAGTGGTTTGGTACTTTTAGCGGGAGCCTACGAGCAGTACTTC.

V and J are TRBV29-1 and TRBJ2-5, with D possibly being TRBD2 (6 bases). Germline V gives CDR1 SQVTM, CDR2 ANQGSEA. Between the trimmed V and J ends, which lost 0 bases and 5 bases, there was a span of 19 bases. The CDR3 is 16 residues long. CDR3 in amino acids: CSVEDVTGVQYETQYF. CDR3 DNA: TGCAGCGTTGAAGATGTAACGGGAGTACAGTATGAGACCCAGTACTTC.

In this sample, this clone turned up a few times. The rearrangement joins TRBV28 to TRBJ1-1; perhaps TRBD1 as D (5 bases). The CDR3 contains 16 residues. V was shortened by 3 bases and J by 4 bases, with 18 bases between the two germline ends. Germline loops: CDR1 MDHEN, CDR2 SYDVKM. Written as DNA, the CDR3 is TGTGCCAGCAGTTTGGGGGACTTCGTTCGAGCCACTGAAGCTTTCTTT. It translates to CASSLGDFVRATEAFF.

This clone was seen a handful of times. The rearrangement links TRBV4-3 to TRBJ1-3; no clear D gene. Germline V gene lookup returns CDR1 LGHNA and CDR2 YSLEER. Trimming took off 0 bases at V and 0 bases at J, with 9 bases between the two ends. The CDR3 spans 16 residues. The CDR3, as DNA: TGCGCCAGCAGCCAAGATAGGACCGGCTCTGGAAACACCATATATTTT. Its translation: CASSQDRTGSGNTIYF.

The chain joins TRBV29-1 to TRBJ1-3; D is unclear. The V end lost 6 bases, the J end lost 3 bases, and 6 bases lay between the germline ends. This CDR3 has 11 amino acids. CDR1 and CDR2 from the germline V gene are SQVTM and ANQGSEA. The CDR3 region is CSVPDGNTIYF. The CDR3 coding sequence is TGCAGCGTCCCCGATGGAAACACCATATATTTT.

This CDR3 is CASSLFISGANVLTF. CDR3 in DNA: TGTGCCAGCAGCTTATTTATCTCTGGGGCCAACGTCCTGACTTTC. The chain uses TRBV11-3 and TRBJ2-6; no reliable D call. The CDR3 has 15 amino acids. The V end was cut by 2 bases, the J end by 0 bases, with 5 bases between. The germline V gene has CDR1 SGHNT and CDR2 YENEEA.

The chain uses TRBV5-5 and TRBJ2-1, with D maybe TRBD2 (6 bases). The ends were cut back, 0 bases at V and 6 bases at J, with 13 bases in the middle. The CDR3 is 15 residues long. CDR1 and CDR2 (germline): SGHKS, YYEKEE (reference sequence). The CDR3 sequence: CASSLAIGGSNEQFF. CDR3 DNA: TGTGCCAGCAGCTTGGCCATCGGGGGTTCCAATGAGCAGTTCTTC.

This clone was seen at least ten times. The chain links TRBV6-1 to TRBJ2-1, with 9 bases identical to TRBD2. The CDR3 is made up of 14 amino acids. J gave up 9 bases and V 3 bases, and 6 bases lay outside the gene matches. Germline CDR1 reads MNHNS; CDR2 reads SASEGT. The CDR3 bases are TGTGCCAGCAGTGAGGTAGCGGGAGTGGGTGAGCAGTTCTTC. It codes for CASSEVAGVGEQFF.

The CDR3 nucleotides read TGTGCCAGCAGCCTAGGGGTTACGGGCGAGCAGTACTTC. This translates into CASSLGVTGEQYF. The gene calls are TRBV11-2 and TRBJ2-7, with D tentatively TRBD1 (5 bases). This CDR3 spans 13 amino acids. Germline V gives CDR1 SGHAT, CDR2 FQNNGV. The V end lost 5 bases, the J end lost 6 bases, and 14 bases lay between the germline ends.

This clone has a handful of counts. The chain combines TRBV6-8 with TRBJ2-7; TRBD1 might be the D (5 bases). The length of the CDR3 is 13 residues. V was cut by 6 bases and J by 4 bases, with 13 bases left in between. CDR1 and CDR2 (germline): MNHGY, SAAAGT. In DNA, the CDR3 is TGTGCCAGCAGCCTGAAGACAGCATACGAGCAGTACTTC. Its protein is CASSLKTAYEQYF.

V gene TRBV7-9 combines with J gene TRBJ1-1; D is unresolved. Trimming pared 0 bases from V and 8 bases from J, leaving 13 bases between. The CDR3 runs 14 residues. Germline CDR1 and CDR2: SEHNR and FQNEAQ (reference sequence). As DNA, the CDR3 is TGTGCCAGCAGCTTAGCGCCGACCCAGCGGGAAGCTTTCTTT. Translating it yields CASSLAPTQREAFF. Together with reference TRBV7-9 and TRBJ1-1, the CDR3 gives the full variable domain: DTGVSQNPRHKITKRGQNVTFRCDPISEHNRLYWYRQTLGQGPEFLTYFQNEAQLEKSRLLSDRFSAERPKGSFSTLEIQRTEQGDSAMYLCASSLAPTQREAFFGQGTRLTVV.

The V and J genes are TRBV29-1 and TRBJ1-1; D is unclear. Germline V gene sequence: CDR1 SQVTM, CDR2 ANQGSEA. V shed 4 bases and J shed 0 bases, with 9 bases lying between them. The CDR3 sequence is 13 residues long. The CDR3 DNA sequence: TGCAGCGTTGGAGTCCGAATGAACACTGAAGCTTTCTTT. Translation: CSVGVRMNTEAFF.